This T cell receptor beta chain was identified during a study of cytomegalovirus exposure and HLA in healthy donors. V shed 4 bases and J shed 8 bases, with 11 bases lying between them. The germline V gene has CDR1 SQVTM and CDR2 ANQGSEA. This CDR3 is built from 11 residues. TCRdb keeps only in-frame clones here, not all; method: immunoSEQ multiplex PCR. The sample shows around 300,000 clones, roughly 87% of them seen only once. The material sequenced was PBMCs. The chain couples TRBV29-1 to TRBJ1-2, with D unclear. This receptor was obtained from a woman aged 25 to 45 in good health and CMV-seropositive. DNA for the CDR3: TGCAGCGTTGTCTCCGCCTGGGGCTACACCTTC. It yields the protein CSVVSAWGYTF.